These 27 T cell receptor beta chains share one sample of origin, sequenced in a study of early T cells in non-severe SARS-CoV-2 infection. Via MiXCR, TCRdb re-called the 5' RACE reads, giving one row per CDR3 protein. Of just over 65,000 distinct CDR3 sequences listed, over 10% are singletons. The specimen sequenced was whole blood. All receptors derive from an adult who was a healthcare worker with PCR-confirmed SARS-CoV-2 infection or an uninfected control (not recorded which).

This clonotype was recorded many times. The chain couples TRBV28 to TRBJ2-3; 14 bases fit TRBD2. Trimming removed 4 bases from V and 4 bases from J; junction bases left unmatched: 1. CDR3 length equals 15 residues. The germline gives CDR1 MDHEN, CDR2 SYDVKM. The CDR3 DNA reads TGTGCCAGCAGTTCGGGACTAGCGGGAGCAGATACGCAGTATTTT. Encoded protein: CASSSGLAGADTQYF.

This clonotype was found many times. This chain uses TRBV7-6 with TRBJ2-7, with D tentatively TRBD1 (6 bases). The V end lost 1 base, the J end lost 4 bases, and 8 bases lay between the germline ends. Germline CDR1 is SGHVS and CDR2 is FNYEAQ. The CDR3 runs to 13 residues. In DNA form, the CDR3 reads TGTGCCAGCAGCTTAGATCAGGGGTACGAGCAGTACTTC. Translated: CASSLDQGYEQYF. Variable domain in full (rest from reference TRBV7-6 and TRBJ2-7): GAGVSQSPRYKVTKRGQDVALRCDPISGHVSLYWYRQALGQGPEFLTYFNYEAQQDKSGLPNDRFSAERPEGSISTLTIQRTEQRDSAMYRCASSLDQGYEQYFGPGTRLTVT.

The rearrangement links TRBV28 to TRBJ1-2; D is possibly TRBD1 (6 bases). The CDR3 sequence is 14 residues long. The germline V gene has CDR1 MDHEN and CDR2 SYDVKM. The V end lost 2 bases, the J end lost 6 bases, and 13 bases lay between the germline ends. In nucleotides, the CDR3 is TGTGCCAGCAGTTTAACCCCGAACAGGGATGGCTACACCTTC. This codes for CASSLTPNRDGYTF.

This clonotype was observed many times. CDR3: CASSSPGQARYEQYF. The CDR3 bases are TGTGCCAGCAGCTCCCCCGGACAGGCCCGATACGAGCAGTACTTC. The chain recombines TRBV7-2 with TRBJ2-7, with 7 bases identical to TRBD1. Trimming took 4 bases from V and 4 from J; bases not matched to a gene: 10. CDR1 and CDR2 from the germline V gene are SGHTA and FQGNSA. The CDR3 has 15 residues.

This clonotype was found many times. V is TRBV30 and J is TRBJ2-2; D not resolved. V was cut by 6 bases and J by 4 bases, with 12 bases left in between. CDR3 size: 13 residues. Germline V gene sequence: CDR1 GTSNPN, CDR2 SVGIG (reference sequence). The CDR3 region is CACRGRSTGELFF. Written as DNA, the CDR3 is TGTGCCTGCCGAGGACGGTCCACCGGGGAGCTGTTTTTT.

This chain uses TRBV29-1 with TRBJ2-7, with D perhaps TRBD2 (5 bases). Germline CDR1 SQVTM, CDR2 ANQGSEA. The CDR3 is 10 residues long. Trimming took 6 bases from V and 6 from J, leaving 9 bases between them. CDR3 bases: TGCAGCGTCGCGGGTAGCGAGCAGTACTTC. Translating it yields CSVAGSEQYF.

The chain is built from TRBV24-1 and TRBJ1-5; tentative D call: TRBD1 (5 bases). The germline gives CDR1 KGHDR, CDR2 SFDVKD. The CDR3 is 14 amino acids. V was pared by 7 bases and J by 3 bases, with 12 bases between. CDR3 sequence reads: CATSGGGDNQPQHF. Written as DNA, the CDR3 is TGTGCCACCAGCGGTGGAGGGGACAATCAGCCCCAGCATTTT.

The chain is built from TRBV12-3 or TRBV12-4 and TRBJ2-1, with D unresolved. The CDR3 totals 13 residues. Trimming took 5 bases from V and 12 from J, leaving 17 bases between them. The CDR3 region is CASSPTIRVRQFF. In DNA, the CDR3 is TGTGCCAGCAGTCCTACTATACGAGTCCGGCAGTTCTTC.

This clonotype was observed at least ten times. The chain couples TRBV28 to TRBJ1-5; D is possibly TRBD1 (6 bases). Germline V gives CDR1 MDHEN, CDR2 SYDVKM. The ends were cut back, 3 bases at V and 4 bases at J, with 16 bases in the middle. This CDR3 region has 16 residues. The CDR3 sequence is CASSLAGVSLNQPQHF. CDR3 DNA: TGTGCCAGCAGTTTGGCAGGGGTGTCCCTAAATCAGCCCCAGCATTTT.

In this sample, this clonotype turned up many times. V and J are TRBV28 and TRBJ2-7; the match to TRBD1 covers 9 bases. Losses at the gene ends were 6 bases for V and 5 bases for J; bases not matched to a gene: 8. CDR1 is MDHEN, CDR2 SYDVKM, per germline. The CDR3 extends over 14 amino acids. The CDR3 bases are TGTGCCAGCAGCCCCGGGACAGGGTACCACGAGCAGTACTTC. It codes for CASSPGTGYHEQYF.

This clonotype was detected ten times or more. The chain carries TRBV9 and TRBJ1-1; TRBD1 matches 7 bases. Germline values: CDR1 SGDLS, CDR2 YYNGEE. V lost 3 bases and J lost 5; bases outside the gene matches: 7. The CDR3 has 14 residues. Written as DNA, the CDR3 is TGTGCCAGCAGCGAGGAGGGGGCGAAGACTGAAGCTTTCTTT. This codes for CASSEEGAKTEAFF.

This clonotype has more than one count but fewer than ten. The CDR3 DNA follows: TGTGCCAGCGACAGCCGCAATGAAAAACTGTTTTTT. Translating gives CASDSRNEKLFF. V is TRBV28 and J is TRBJ1-4; a weak D match, TRBD1 (5 bases). The germline V gene encodes CDR1 MDHEN and CDR2 SYDVKM. V was shortened by 8 bases and J by 5 bases, with 9 bases between the two germline ends. The CDR3 covers 12 residues.

This clonotype has a handful of counts. The V gene is TRBV9, the J gene TRBJ1-3; perhaps TRBD1 as D (5 bases). Deletions cut 0 bases from V and 2 bases from J, with 15 bases between. Germline assignment: CDR1 SGDLS and CDR2 YYNGEE. The CDR3 contains 17 residues. CDR3 residues: CASSVDIQELTGNTIYF. The DNA for the CDR3 is TGTGCCAGCAGCGTAGATATACAGGAACTTACTGGAAACACCATATATTTT.

This clonotype was counted only a few times. The chain has TRBV7-2 and TRBJ2-7, with 8 bases matching TRBD1. The germline V gene encodes CDR1 SGHTA and CDR2 FQGNSA. The junction had 16 bases not matched to a gene; V was cut back by 6 bases and J by 6 bases. This CDR3 spans 16 amino acids. CDR3: CASRLNFGQGGGEQYF. The CDR3 coding sequence is TGTGCCAGCAGACTTAATTTCGGACAGGGCGGAGGCGAGCAGTACTTC.

The rearrangement joins TRBV5-1 to TRBJ2-5, with no clear D. This CDR3 is built from 15 residues. Germline V lookup: CDR1 SGHRS, CDR2 YFSETQ. V was trimmed by 0 bases and J by 5 bases, leaving 14 bases between them. CDR3 in DNA: TGCGCCAGCAGCTTGGGGCCCTCTCAGTCGGAGACCCAGTACTTC. Translated, it gives CASSLGPSQSETQYF.

The V and J genes are TRBV29-1 and TRBJ1-1; D call uncertain. CDR1 is SQVTM and CDR2 is ANQGSEA in the germline V gene. V gave up 6 bases and J gave up 2 bases, with 10 bases separating them. The CDR3 extends over 12 amino acids. The CDR3 sequence: CSVEGANTEAFF. CDR3 in DNA: TGCAGCGTGGAGGGCGCTAACACTGAAGCTTTCTTT.

This clonotype has at least ten counts. The V and J genes are TRBV20-1 and TRBJ2-5; D might be TRBD1 or TRBD2, each matching 5 bases. CDR1 and CDR2 from the germline V gene are DFQATT and SNEGSKA (reference sequence). The V gene lost 6 bases and the J gene lost 1 base, with 21 bases spanning the gap. The CDR3 spans 16 residues. CDR3 DNA sequence: TGCAGTGCAAGATCATTCCGGGACGGATTCCAAGAGACCCAGTACTTC. This encodes CSARSFRDGFQETQYF.

Note on this clonotype: One end of the junction is discordant with germline, which a read error may explain. The rearrangement uses TRBV18 and TRBJ2-7, with 12 bases identical to TRBD2. Germline V CDR1 and CDR2: KGHSH, LQKENI. This CDR3 is built from 16 residues. In DNA form, the CDR3 reads TGTGCCAGCTCAGTCCGATCTAGCGGGAGGGCCTATGAGCAGTACTTC. It is translated as CASSVRSSGRAYEQYF.

Only a few counts were recorded for this clonotype. This chain's CDR3 is CASSQEKASGNYEQYF. CDR3 in DNA: TGTGCCAGCAGCCAAGAAAAGGCTAGCGGGAACTACGAGCAGTACTTC. The chain recombines TRBV3-1 with TRBJ2-7; TRBD2 matches 9 bases. CDR1 is LGHDT, CDR2 YNNKEL, per germline (reference sequence). CDR3 size: 16 residues. The ends lost 0 bases at V and 3 bases at J; junction bases unmatched: 6.

This clonotype was seen repeatedly, ten times or more. The V gene is TRBV29-1, the J gene TRBJ2-7; the D gene is possibly TRBD1 (6 bases). The V gene's germline CDR1 is SQVTM and CDR2 ANQGSEA. The CDR3 runs to 12 residues. Trimming cost V 5 bases and J 3 bases, with 11 bases left between them. In nucleotides, the CDR3 is TGCAGCGTTTCCTGGGGGCGCTACGAGCAGTACTTC. This encodes CSVSWGRYEQYF.

This clonotype was seen many times. Here the CDR3 reads CASSEFSGPYNEQFF. In DNA, the CDR3 is TGTGCCAGCAGTGAATTTAGCGGTCCATACAATGAGCAGTTCTTC. The rearrangement links TRBV25-1 to TRBJ2-1; a possible D gene is TRBD2 (6 bases). The CDR3 has 15 amino acids. Germline values: CDR1 MGHDK, CDR2 SYGVNS. Trimming stripped 1 base from V and 4 bases from J, with 11 bases between.

The chain couples TRBV28 to TRBJ2-4; D is ambiguous. Trimming took off 1 base at V and 6 bases at J, with 4 bases between the two ends. CDR1 and CDR2 from the germline V gene are MDHEN and SYDVKM. The CDR3 runs to 12 residues. This CDR3 is CASSLSPNIQYF. Here the CDR3 DNA reads TGTGCCAGCAGTTTATCCCCAAACATTCAGTACTTC.

V usage is TRBV5-4 and J usage is TRBJ1-4; no clear D gene. V was shortened by 0 bases and J by 5 bases, with 5 bases between the two germline ends. Germline CDR1 reads SGHNT; CDR2 reads YYREEE (reference sequence). The CDR3 is 13 residues long. CDR3 amino acids: CASSLGPNEKLFF. The DNA for the CDR3 is TGTGCCAGCAGCTTGGGTCCAAATGAAAAACTGTTTTTT.

This clonotype was observed many times. V gene TRBV20-1 combines with J gene TRBJ1-1; TRBD1 aligns across 7 bases. Germline lookup yields CDR1 DFQATT and CDR2 SNEGSKA (reference sequence). CDR3 length: 13 residues. V was clipped by 5 bases and J by 3 bases; unmatched bases: 6. As DNA, the CDR3 is TGCAGTGCTCCCCCCCAGGGGGACACTGAAGCTTTCTTT. This translates into CSAPPQGDTEAFF.

In this sample, this clonotype turned up many times. The rearrangement joins TRBV9 to TRBJ2-4; no clear D. CDR1 is SGDLS, CDR2 YYNGEE, per germline. V was clipped by 0 bases and J by 3 bases, with 7 bases between them. The CDR3 covers 14 residues. The CDR3 is CASSVGDNKNIQYF. The CDR3 nucleotides are TGTGCCAGCAGCGTAGGAGACAACAAAAACATTCAGTACTTC.

The table lists this clonotype with a few counts. CDR3 sequence: CASSLPYNEQFF. CDR3 coding DNA: TGTGCCAGCAGCCTTCCCTACAATGAGCAGTTCTTC. The chain is built from TRBV7-9 and TRBJ2-1; no clear D gene. The CDR3 has 12 amino acids. Trimming shortened V by 5 bases and J by 2 bases, and 4 bases separated the two germline ends. Germline loops: CDR1 SEHNR, CDR2 FQNEAQ (reference sequence).

The table lists this clonotype with a few counts. This rearrangement joins TRBV5-4 to TRBJ2-6; D is ambiguous. In germline, CDR1 is SGHNT, CDR2 YYREEE (reference sequence). CDR3 size: 17 residues. The V gene lost 4 bases and the J gene lost 0 bases, with 14 bases spanning the gap. The CDR3 region is CASSLIQLLSGANVLTF. In DNA form, the CDR3 reads TGTGCCAGCAGCCTTATCCAGCTCCTCTCTGGGGCCAACGTCCTGACTTTC.